This T cell receptor beta chain appears in the sequencing data of a study of blood T cell repertoires in COVID-19. Looking at the study overall: Collection of acute and convalescent COVID-19 samples took place in the United States, Italy and Spain. The analysed material was cDNA or gDNA that came from T cells, B-cell-depleted T cells, or PBMCs.

V was pared by 6 bases and J by 4 bases, with 12 bases between. The CDR3 extends over 13 amino acids. Germline V lookup: CDR1 SGHDN, CDR2 FVKESK. Original data processing: Amplification with reference gene primers provided the estimates of nucleated cell counts. Clones were read by immunoSEQ multiplex PCR, and TCRdb kept only the in-frame ones, dropping some. V and J calls plus clone size are reproduced from that table; the DNA served to infer D and trimming. The sample lists about 280,000 clones; roughly 87% were seen once. The sample was peripheral blood. The chain uses TRBV14 and TRBJ2-5; D is unclear. This sequence originates from a human donor in a cohort sampled during active COVID-19. CDR3 sequence reads: CASSPRLRETQYF. CDR3 in DNA: TGTGCCAGCAGTCCTAGGCTGCGAGAGACCCAGTACTTC.